Shown below are 26 T cell receptor beta chains from a single sample sequenced in a study of T cell repertoires and HLA-DP antigens. Their antigens are not known. The repertoire was sequenced with immunoSEQ multiplex PCR; TCRdb's copy has only in-frame clones and lacks some. The sample consists of about 73,000 clones, about 80% of them appearing once. Sequencing input: CD4+ T cells from PBMCs. These TCRs come from a man in his sixties in good health and CMV-seronegative.

This clone was seen a few times. The chain recombines TRBV15 with TRBJ1-1; no reliable D call. The germline V and J ends were trimmed by 1 base and 8 bases, with 11 bases remaining between them. CDR3 length: 13 amino acids. The germline CDR1 and CDR2 sequences are LNHNV and YYDKDF (reference sequence). The CDR3 DNA is TGTGCCACCAGCAGAGGTGTGACAACCGAAGCTTTCTTT. Translated: CATSRGVTTEAFF.

The chain uses TRBV19 and TRBJ2-3; D perhaps matches TRBD1 (6 bases). Germline lookup yields CDR1 LNHDA and CDR2 SQIVND (reference sequence). This CDR3 spans 17 amino acids. The V gene lost 1 base and the J gene lost 0 bases, with 14 bases spanning the gap. The CDR3 DNA reads as TGTGCCAGTAGTATAGCTCGGACAGCCACTAGCACAGATACGCAGTATTTT. Residues: CASSIARTATSTDTQYF.

Relative to its sample, this clone is medium-sized. The CDR3 sequence: CASTTPAGGTYEQYF. CDR3 in DNA: TGTGCCAGCACCACCCCTGCGGGGGGAACCTACGAGCAGTACTTC. The chain is built from TRBV28 and TRBJ2-7; 8 nucleotides align to TRBD2. V shed 7 bases, J shed 2 bases, and the junction held 10 bases outside the gene matches. The CDR3 length is 15 residues. CDR1 and CDR2 (germline): MDHEN, SYDVKM.

This chain connects TRBV4-3 to TRBJ2-2; a possible D gene is TRBD2 (5 bases). Trimming removed 0 bases at V and 2 bases at J, with 16 bases between. Germline lookup yields CDR1 LGHNA and CDR2 YSLEER. This CDR3 has 18 amino acids. CDR3 residues: CASSQDSPGKINTGELFF. In DNA, the CDR3 is TGCGCCAGCAGCCAAGATAGCCCGGGGAAAATTAACACCGGGGAGCTGTTTTTT.

V and J are TRBV9 and TRBJ1-1; D unclear. The CDR3 has 17 residues. Between the trimmed V and J ends, which lost 0 bases and 2 bases, there was a span of 17 bases. Germline assignment: CDR1 SGDLS and CDR2 YYNGEE. Here the CDR3 reads CASSVGKGRIGNTEAFF. The CDR3 nucleotides are TGTGCCAGCAGCGTAGGTAAGGGTCGGATCGGCAACACTGAAGCTTTCTTT.

V usage is TRBV27 and J usage is TRBJ2-2; TRBD2 aligns across 13 bases. Germline V lookup: CDR1 MNHEY, CDR2 SMNVEV (reference sequence). The CDR3 totals 16 residues. V lost 2 bases, J lost 8 bases, and 5 bases stayed unmatched. CDR3 in amino acids: CASSLQGLAGRGELFF. The CDR3 DNA reads as TGTGCCAGCAGTTTACAGGGACTAGCGGGACGTGGGGAGCTGTTTTTT.

The rearrangement joins TRBV7-9 to TRBJ1-1, with a tentative D call TRBD1 (6 bases). The V gene lost 2 bases and the J gene lost 0 bases, with 10 bases spanning the gap. Germline assignment: CDR1 SEHNR and CDR2 FQNEAQ (reference sequence). The CDR3 sequence is 15 residues long. CDR3 in DNA: TGTGCCAGCAGCTTATCGGCAGGGGTGAACACTGAAGCTTTCTTT. The encoded protein is CASSLSAGVNTEAFF.

This chain links TRBV7-2 with TRBJ1-2; D unresolved. Germline-derived CDR1 and CDR2 are SGHTA and FQGNSA. This CDR3 is 14 amino acids long. V was trimmed by 1 base and J by 4 bases, leaving 10 bases between them. This CDR3 is CASSLVTDLYGYTF. CDR3 coding DNA: TGTGCCAGCAGCTTAGTCACAGACCTCTATGGCTACACCTTC. Complete variable domain (other parts from reference TRBV7-2 and TRBJ1-2): GAGVSQSPSNKVTEKGKDVELRCDPISGHTALYWYRQSLGQGLEFLIYFQGNSAPDKSGLPSDRFSAERTGGSVSTLTIQRTQQEDSAVYLCASSLVTDLYGYTFGSGTRLTVV.

The chain couples TRBV30 to TRBJ1-6; D is undetermined. There are 15 residues in the CDR3. CDR1 GTSNPN and CDR2 SVGIG come from the germline V gene (reference sequence). V was cut by 2 bases and J by 0 bases, with 8 bases left in between. Here the CDR3 DNA reads TGTGCCTGGAGTACAAGGAGCTCCTATAATTCACCCCTCCACTTT. It translates to CAWSTRSSYNSPLHF.

V is TRBV5-1 and J is TRBJ2-3; the D is unclear. Germline V gene lookup returns CDR1 SGHRS and CDR2 YFSETQ. The V and J ends lost 2 bases and 2 bases respectively, with 18 bases between them. This CDR3 comprises 17 residues. CDR3: CASSFLQRPGDTDTQYF. The CDR3 nucleotides read TGCGCCAGCAGCTTCCTACAGCGCCCCGGAGACACAGATACGCAGTATTTT. The whole variable domain, filled in from reference TRBV5-1 and TRBJ2-3, reads KAGVTQTPRYLIKTRGQQVTLSCSPISGHRSVSWYQQTPGQGLQFLFEYFSETQRNKGNFPGRFSGRQFSNSRSEMNVSTLELGDSALYLCASSFLQRPGDTDTQYFGPGTRLTVL.

This chain joins TRBV18 and TRBJ1-5; TRBD1 matches 11 bases. J gave up 6 bases and V 6 bases, and 10 bases lay outside the gene matches. Per germline, CDR1 KGHSH and CDR2 LQKENI. This CDR3 is 16 amino acids long. The CDR3 here is CASSPGQGGEVQPQHF. The CDR3 DNA is TGTGCCAGCTCCCCGGGACAGGGGGGCGAGGTTCAGCCCCAGCATTTT.

In its sample, this clone was seen a few times. The V gene is TRBV4-1, the J gene TRBJ1-4; TRBD1 aligns across 8 bases. Germline CDR1 MGHRA, CDR2 YSYEKL. This CDR3 spans 15 amino acids. Trimming removed 2 bases from V and 5 bases from J; junction bases left unmatched: 4. Written as DNA, the CDR3 is TGCGCCAGCAGCCAATACGGGACAGGAAATGAAAAACTGTTTTTT. This codes for CASSQYGTGNEKLFF.

The V gene is TRBV4-2, the J gene TRBJ2-5; D uncertain. The CDR3 sequence is 12 residues long. V was pared by 3 bases and J by 4 bases, with 6 bases between. CDR1 and CDR2 from the germline V gene are LGHNA and YNFKEQ. The CDR3 DNA reads as TGTGCCAGCAGCCATAGGACAGAGACCCAGTACTTC. Translating it yields CASSHRTETQYF.

This sequence joins TRBV10-3 and TRBJ1-1; D uncertain. CDR1 and CDR2 from the germline V gene are ENHRY and SYGVKD. The CDR3 has 12 amino acids. V lost 0 bases and J lost 11, with 10 bases in between. The CDR3 loop reads CAISESWHWAFF. CDR3 nucleotides: TGTGCCATCAGTGAGTCCTGGCATTGGGCTTTCTTT.

The gene calls are TRBV11-2 and TRBJ2-1; TRBD1 is a possible D gene (6 bases). V lost 4 bases and J 11 bases, leaving 21 bases between the germline ends. This CDR3 region has 15 residues. Germline values: CDR1 SGHAT, CDR2 FQNNGV. For the CDR3, the DNA is TGTGCCAGCAGCTCCCAAGGGGGATCGAATAGTAAGCAGTTCTTC. Translating gives CASSSQGGSNSKQFF.

The chain combines TRBV18 with TRBJ1-4, with no clear D. Trimming left V 3 bases short and J 0 bases short, with 11 bases between. CDR1 is KGHSH and CDR2 is LQKENI in the germline V gene. This CDR3 region has 16 residues. CDR3 loop: CASSPYGGATNEKLFF. CDR3 DNA: TGTGCCAGCTCACCCTACGGAGGCGCAACTAATGAAAAACTGTTTTTT.

This clone appeared once. The rearrangement joins TRBV6-1 to TRBJ2-7; D is ambiguous. Germline values: CDR1 MNHNS, CDR2 SASEGT. This CDR3 region has 14 residues. Between the trimmed V and J ends, which lost 6 bases and 1 base, there was a span of 13 bases. The CDR3 loop reads CASRGKTQSYEQYV. Here the CDR3 DNA reads TGTGCCAGCAGGGGTAAGACCCAATCCTACGAGCAGTACGTC.

CDR3 coding DNA: TGCGCCAGCAGCCTAGCGGGGGGGAACTCAGCCTACAATGAGCAGTTCTTC. It encodes CASSLAGGNSAYNEQFF. This chain links TRBV4-1 with TRBJ2-1; 11 bases align to TRBD2. The CDR3 has 17 amino acids. Germline CDR1 reads MGHRA; CDR2 reads YSYEKL. The trim removed 4 bases at V and 2 bases at J, leaving 7 bases unmatched.

V and J are TRBV9 and TRBJ2-5; TRBD2 agrees at 12 bases. The V gene's germline CDR1 is SGDLS and CDR2 YYNGEE. V lost 3 bases to trimming and J lost 2 bases; unmatched junction nucleotides: 5. The length of the CDR3 is 16 residues. This chain's CDR3 is CASSGGTSGWQETQYF. CDR3 in DNA: TGTGCCAGCAGCGGGGGGACTAGCGGGTGGCAAGAGACCCAGTACTTC.

The V gene is TRBV5-5, the J gene TRBJ1-1; TRBD1 is a possible D gene (6 bases). V was pared by 4 bases and J by 0 bases, with 10 bases between. CDR3 size: 14 residues. The germline V gene has CDR1 SGHKS and CDR2 YYEKEE (reference sequence). CDR3 amino acids: CASSRTALNTEAFF. CDR3 DNA: TGTGCCAGCAGCCGGACAGCCTTGAACACTGAAGCTTTCTTT.

V gene TRBV5-4 combines with J gene TRBJ1-1; no reliable D call. Per germline, CDR1 SGHNT and CDR2 YYREEE (reference sequence). The V and J ends lost 1 base and 3 bases respectively, with 10 bases between them. This CDR3 has 14 amino acids. The DNA for the CDR3 is TGTGCCAGCAGCTTGAACCCTAAGGACACTGAAGCTTTCTTT. This sequence encodes CASSLNPKDTEAFF.

The chain recombines TRBV7-2 with TRBJ1-2, with TRBD1 as a possible D gene (5 bases). Trimming removed 6 bases from V and 8 bases from J, with 22 bases in between. The CDR3 totals 15 residues. Germline CDR1 SGHTA, CDR2 FQGNSA. The CDR3 sequence: CASSPQLGGTWGYTF. CDR3 nucleotide sequence: TGTGCCAGCAGTCCCCAGTTGGGGGGTACGTGGGGCTACACCTTC.

The V call is TRBV30, the J call TRBJ1-3; D is unresolved. This CDR3 spans 13 amino acids. V was cut by 0 bases and J by 7 bases, with 10 bases left in between. Per the germline V gene, CDR1 is GTSNPN and CDR2 is SVGIG (reference sequence). CDR3 DNA sequence: TGTGCCTGGAGTGTACTAGGGATGAACACCATATATTTT. Translation: CAWSVLGMNTIYF. Drawing the rest from reference TRBV30 and TRBJ1-3, the complete variable domain is SQTIHQWPATLVQPVGSPLSLECTVEGTSNPNLYWYRQAAGRGLQLLFYSVGIGQISSEVPQNLSASRPQDRQFILSSKKLLLSDSGFYLCAWSVLGMNTIYFGEGSWLTVV.

The gene calls are TRBV7-9 and TRBJ2-7; D is perhaps TRBD1 (5 bases). The CDR3 runs 13 residues. Trimming removed 3 bases at V and 4 bases at J, with 10 bases between. The germline gives CDR1 SEHNR, CDR2 FQNEAQ (reference sequence). CDR3: CASSFRVRYEQYF. The CDR3 nucleotides read TGTGCCAGCAGCTTCAGGGTCAGGTACGAGCAGTACTTC. The whole variable domain, filled in from reference TRBV7-9 and TRBJ2-7, reads DTGVSQNPRHKITKRGQNVTFRCDPISEHNRLYWYRQTLGQGPEFLTYFQNEAQLEKSRLLSDRFSAERPKGSFSTLEIQRTEQGDSAMYLCASSFRVRYEQYFGPGTRLTVT.

The genes are TRBV6-1 and TRBJ1-4; a possible D gene is TRBD1 (5 bases). The CDR3 is 13 amino acids. V was cut by 10 bases and J by 5 bases, with 14 bases left in between. Germline assignment: CDR1 MNHNS and CDR2 SASEGT. The CDR3 is CATERKGNEKLFF. CDR3 DNA: TGTGCCACCGAAAGAAAGGGGAATGAAAAACTGTTTTTT.

This clone was seen a few times. This chain connects TRBV7-2 to TRBJ1-6, with 8 bases matching TRBD1. With V trimmed by 6 bases and J by 10 bases, 11 bases remained unmatched. The CDR3 contains 15 residues. The germline CDR1 and CDR2 sequences are SGHTA and FQGNSA. CDR3 nucleotide sequence: TGTGCCAGCAGGTATCGGACAGGGACGGGGTCACCCCTCCACTTT. Residues: CASRYRTGTGSPLHF.